Listed here are 30 T cell receptor beta chains from one sample, sequenced in a study of shared clonotypes between healthy human individuals. This table comes from immunoSEQ multiplex PCR, and its TCRdb copy is limited to in-frame clones, with some not included. The sample lists about 1 million clones, roughly 80% occurring once. Sequencing used memory CD4+ T cells sorted from blood. Subset indicated: CD45RA-negative fraction. The receptors come from a man aged 18 to 35 in good health.

A remark on this clone: Other DNA sequences in the same sample also yield this CDR3. The CDR3 DNA follows: TGCAGTGCTAGATTCAACACTGAAGCTTTCTTT. This codes for CSARFNTEAFF. J is TRBJ1-1 and V is TRBV20-1, with no clear D. CDR1 and CDR2 (germline): DFQATT, SNEGSKA (reference sequence). V was pared by 2 bases and J by 2 bases, with 3 bases between. CDR3 length equals 11 residues.

The chain uses TRBV5-1 and TRBJ2-1; 8 bases agree with TRBD2. Unmatched junction bases numbered 14, after V lost 4 bases and J lost 8 bases. The CDR3 has 16 residues. Germline CDR1 and CDR2: SGHRS and YFSETQ. For the CDR3, the DNA is TGCGCCAGCAGCAGGGATCCTGGGACTAGTCCCTATGAGCAGTTCTTC. The encoded protein is CASSRDPGTSPYEQFF.

This clone showed up just once. This rearrangement joins TRBV28 to TRBJ2-6; no reliable D call. Looked up from germline, CDR1 is MDHEN and CDR2 is SYDVKM. The CDR3 spans 14 residues. Trimming left V 2 bases short and J 9 bases short, with 11 bases between. The CDR3 DNA reads TGTGCCAGCAGTTTACCCCGGTTTTTCAACGTCCTGACTTTC. Encoded protein: CASSLPRFFNVLTF.

This chain links TRBV5-4 with TRBJ2-7; weak D call: TRBD2 (6 bases). V lost 6 bases, J lost 6 bases, and 19 bases lay in between. This CDR3 has 14 residues. The germline V gene encodes CDR1 SGHNT and CDR2 YYREEE (reference sequence). The CDR3 loop reads CASTTAGTSSEQYF. The CDR3 DNA sequence: TGTGCCAGCACGACTGCCGGGACTTCCAGCGAGCAGTACTTC.

In this sample, this clone turned up once. CDR3 DNA: TGTGCCAGCAACCCCGGGGTAGGGGGCTCTGGGGCCAACGTCCTGACTTTC. The encoded protein is CASNPGVGGSGANVLTF. The V and J genes are TRBV11-2 and TRBJ2-6, with a possible D match to TRBD1 (6 bases). The CDR3 runs to 17 residues. Between the trimmed V and J ends, which lost 7 bases and 0 bases, there was a span of 16 bases. CDR1 and CDR2 from the germline V gene are SGHAT and FQNNGV.

In its sample, this clone was seen once. The chain links TRBV7-9 to TRBJ2-3; possibly TRBD2 for D (5 bases). Germline CDR1 is SEHNR and CDR2 is FQNEAQ (reference sequence). This CDR3 region has 14 residues. With 4 bases removed from V and 3 bases from J, the gap between germline ends came to 11 bases. In nucleotides, the CDR3 is TGTGCCAGCAGCTCCACTAGGGATACAGATACGCAGTATTTT. Its translation: CASSSTRDTDTQYF.

The chain recombines TRBV5-1 with TRBJ2-7; no reliable D call. V dropped 2 bases and J dropped 3 bases, with 12 bases sitting between them. The CDR3 is made up of 14 amino acids. CDR1 and CDR2 (germline): SGHRS, YFSETQ. For the CDR3, the DNA is TGCGCCAGCAGCTTATCAGTAGACCTCTACGAGCAGTACTTC. It is translated as CASSLSVDLYEQYF.

The chain links TRBV9 to TRBJ2-2; 10 positions agree with TRBD1. V shed 2 bases, J shed 3 bases, and the junction held 1 base outside the gene matches. CDR3 size: 15 residues. Germline V CDR1 and CDR2: SGDLS, YYNGEE. The CDR3 here is CASSVTGGDTGELFF. DNA of the CDR3: TGTGCCAGCAGCGTGACAGGGGGCGACACCGGGGAGCTGTTTTTT.

In the case of this clone: Other DNA sequences of this sample code for an identical CDR3. This chain connects TRBV5-1 to TRBJ2-3; maybe TRBD2 (6 bases). The V end lost 0 bases, the J end lost 3 bases, and 11 bases lay between the germline ends. The CDR3 is 15 residues long. CDR1 is SGHRS and CDR2 is YFSETQ in the germline V gene. Written as DNA, the CDR3 is TGCGCCAGCAGCTTGGTTTCCGGGGGAACAGATACGCAGTATTTT. This translates into CASSLVSGGTDTQYF.

V is TRBV10-1 and J is TRBJ2-3; no definite D call. Germline V gene lookup returns CDR1 WNHNN and CDR2 SYGVQD (reference sequence). The CDR3 spans 11 residues. Trimming took 5 bases from V and 3 from J, leaving 3 bases between them. This CDR3 is CASSQTDTQYF. DNA for the CDR3: TGCGCCAGCAGTCAAACAGATACGCAGTATTTT.

The rearrangement links TRBV5-1 to TRBJ1-2, with D possibly TRBD1 on 6 matching bases. Germline CDR1 reads SGHRS; CDR2 reads YFSETQ. The ends were cut back, 4 bases at V and 1 base at J, with 11 bases in the middle. The length of the CDR3 is 14 residues. CDR3 sequence reads: CASSTGQFNYGYTF. DNA for the CDR3: TGCGCCAGCAGCACCGGACAGTTTAACTATGGCTACACCTTC. The variable domain in full, completed from reference TRBV5-1 and TRBJ1-2, reads KAGVTQTPRYLIKTRGQQVTLSCSPISGHRSVSWYQQTPGQGLQFLFEYFSETQRNKGNFPGRFSGRQFSNSRSEMNVSTLELGDSALYLCASSTGQFNYGYTFGSGTRLTVV.

The CDR3 reads CASSLGGRQNEQYF. As DNA, the CDR3 is TGCGCCAGCAGCTTGGGCGGGAGGCAAAACGAGCAGTACTTC. The chain has TRBV5-1 and TRBJ2-7; 8 bases are a match to TRBD2. Germline V gives CDR1 SGHRS, CDR2 YFSETQ. CDR3 length: 14 residues. The trim removed 0 bases at V and 5 bases at J, leaving 4 bases unmatched. Using reference TRBV5-1 and TRBJ2-7 for the parts outside the CDR3, the full variable domain is KAGVTQTPRYLIKTRGQQVTLSCSPISGHRSVSWYQQTPGQGLQFLFEYFSETQRNKGNFPGRFSGRQFSNSRSEMNVSTLELGDSALYLCASSLGGRQNEQYFGPGTRLTVT.

In regard to this clone: Other DNA sequences from this sample encode an identical CDR3 as well. The gene calls are TRBV30 and TRBJ2-5; D gene ambiguous. The CDR3 runs to 13 residues. Trimming removed 1 base from V and 5 bases from J, with 11 bases in between. Germline loops: CDR1 GTSNPN, CDR2 SVGIG (reference sequence). CDR3 in DNA: TGTGCCTGGAGTGGAATCTCGAGGGAGACCCAGTACTTC. Its protein product is CAWSGISRETQYF.

The V gene is TRBV5-1, the J gene TRBJ2-4; D gene unclear. This CDR3 has 12 amino acids. V was cut by 0 bases and J by 5 bases, with 3 bases left in between. Germline V gene data show CDR1 as SGHRS and CDR2 as YFSETQ. The CDR3 DNA follows: TGCGCCAGCAGCTTGGTGGAAAACATTCAGTACTTC. The encoded protein is CASSLVENIQYF.

This chain uses TRBV6-6 with TRBJ2-4; 8 nucleotides align to TRBD1. Germline V gene sequence: CDR1 MNHNY, CDR2 SVGAGI (reference sequence). This CDR3 spans 16 amino acids. The V and J ends lost 6 bases and 1 base, in that order; junction bases with no gene match: 8. DNA for the CDR3: TGTGCCAGCAGCCACAGGGGGGACTCTGCCAAAAACATTCAGTACTTC. Residues: CASSHRGDSAKNIQYF.

The genes are TRBV9 and TRBJ1-3; TRBD1 aligns across 7 bases. Trimming at V came to 4 bases and at J to 0 bases, leaving 4 bases not matched to a gene. The germline gives CDR1 SGDLS, CDR2 YYNGEE. The CDR3 consists of 15 residues. The DNA of the CDR3 is TGTGCCAGCAGCTTTGGACAGGTCTCTGGAAACACCATATATTTT. Translation gives CASSFGQVSGNTIYF.

The chain recombines TRBV7-9 with TRBJ1-2; no firm D call. Deletions cut 5 bases from V and 4 bases from J, with 11 bases between. Per germline, CDR1 SEHNR and CDR2 FQNEAQ (reference sequence). The CDR3 spans 13 residues. The chain's CDR3 is CASSRGSGYGYTF. As DNA, the CDR3 is TGTGCCAGCAGCCGAGGAAGTGGCTATGGCTACACCTTC.

This clone was seen a handful of times. The rearrangement joins TRBV18 to TRBJ2-7; D is undetermined. V shed 0 bases and J shed 2 bases, with 8 bases lying between them. CDR1 is KGHSH, CDR2 LQKENI, per germline. CDR3 size: 14 residues. CDR3 sequence reads: CASSPPASAYEQYF. For the CDR3, the DNA is TGTGCCAGCTCACCACCCGCAAGCGCCTACGAGCAGTACTTC. Based on the CDR3 plus reference TRBV18 and TRBJ2-7, the full variable domain is NAGVMQNPRHLVRRRGQEARLRCSPMKGHSHVYWYRQLPEEGLKFMVYLQKENIIDESGMPKERFSAEFPKEGPSILRIQQVVRGDSAAYFCASSPPASAYEQYFGPGTRLTVT.

This clone occurred once. The CDR3 reads CASRRETQYF. In nucleotides, the CDR3 is TGTGCCAGCAGGAGAGAGACCCAGTACTTC. This chain links TRBV6-6 with TRBJ2-5; D not certain. V gave up 6 bases and J gave up 4 bases, with 3 bases separating them. The CDR3 has 10 amino acids. Germline-derived CDR1 and CDR2 are MNHNY and SVGAGI (reference sequence).

The rearrangement joins TRBV11-2 to TRBJ2-5; 14 bases line up with TRBD2. The germline gives CDR1 SGHAT, CDR2 FQNNGV. Unmatched junction bases numbered 1, after V lost 3 bases and J lost 1 base. The CDR3 is made up of 16 amino acids. The chain's CDR3 is CASSFGLAGGQETQYF. The CDR3 DNA follows: TGTGCCAGCAGCTTTGGACTAGCGGGAGGCCAAGAGACCCAGTACTTC. Full variable domain (rest looked up from reference TRBV11-2 and TRBJ2-5): EAGVAQSPRYKIIEKRQSVAFWCNPISGHATLYWYQQILGQGPKLLIQFQNNGVVDDSQLPKDRFSAERLKGVDSTLKIQPAKLEDSAVYLCASSFGLAGGQETQYFGPGTRLLVL.

The chain couples TRBV6-5 to TRBJ2-1; 13 bases are shared with TRBD2. Germline CDR1 reads MNHEY; CDR2 reads SVGAGI. With V trimmed by 6 bases and J by 6 bases, 5 bases remained unmatched. The CDR3 consists of 15 residues. Here the CDR3 DNA reads TGTGCCAGCAGGGCGGGACTAGCGGGAATCAATGAGCAGTTCTTC. Its protein is CASRAGLAGINEQFF.

This clone occurred once. This chain connects TRBV10-3 to TRBJ2-2, with D possibly being TRBD1 or TRBD2 (5 bases each). This CDR3 is built from 16 residues. V lost 0 bases to trimming and J lost 5 bases, with 13 bases between them. CDR1 and CDR2 (germline): ENHRY, SYGVKD. This CDR3 reads CAISESTAGSTGELFF. CDR3 nucleotide sequence: TGTGCCATCAGTGAGTCGACGGCAGGGAGTACCGGGGAGCTGTTTTTT.

J is TRBJ1-6 and V is TRBV6-1; perhaps TRBD1 as D (6 bases). The V gene lost 4 bases and the J gene lost 9 bases, with 16 bases spanning the gap. Germline-derived CDR1 and CDR2 are MNHNS and SASEGT. This CDR3 comprises 15 residues. The CDR3 DNA reads as TGTGCCAGCAGTGCCACAGGGCTTCATGGTTCACCCCTCCACTTT. Translation gives CASSATGLHGSPLHF.

This clone came up many times. The chain recombines TRBV28 with TRBJ1-2; D gene unclear. Germline V CDR1 and CDR2: MDHEN, SYDVKM. Trimming took 7 bases from V and 4 from J, leaving 13 bases between them. CDR3 length: 13 amino acids. As DNA, the CDR3 is TGTGCCAGCACCCCATCGTGGGGCTATGGCTACACCTTC. Translated, it gives CASTPSWGYGYTF.

This rearrangement joins TRBV14 to TRBJ2-1; TRBD2 matches 11 bases. The CDR3 has 15 residues. V lost 0 bases and J lost 8; bases outside the gene matches: 3. The V gene's germline CDR1 is SGHDN and CDR2 FVKESK. CDR3 protein: CASSQDLLAGDEQFF. The CDR3 DNA follows: TGTGCCAGCAGCCAAGATCTACTAGCGGGAGATGAGCAGTTCTTC.

The V gene is TRBV7-2, the J gene TRBJ2-7, with 8 bases aligning to TRBD1. Germline-derived CDR1 and CDR2 are SGHTA and FQGNSA. Trimming cost V 5 bases and J 0 bases; bases outside gene matches: 6. This CDR3 spans 15 amino acids. CDR3: CASSPGQARSYEQYF. CDR3 nucleotides: TGTGCCAGCAGCCCGGGACAGGCCCGCTCCTACGAGCAGTACTTC.

The chain employs TRBV7-2 and TRBJ1-5; 7 bases agree with TRBD1. Germline trimming cut 5 bases from V and 7 bases from J; bases unmatched to any gene: 11. The CDR3 has 15 residues. Germline CDR1 reads SGHTA; CDR2 reads FQGNSA. CDR3 region: CASSPQGGPGQPQHF. For the CDR3, the DNA is TGTGCCAGCAGCCCGCAGGGGGGACCGGGACAGCCCCAGCATTTT.

J is TRBJ2-7 and V is TRBV7-2; 8 bases are a match to TRBD1. The CDR3 consists of 14 residues. Germline assignment: CDR1 SGHTA and CDR2 FQGNSA. Trimming removed 3 bases from V and 3 bases from J; junction bases left unmatched: 4. CDR3 DNA: TGTGCCAGCAGCTTCGACAGGGGAGGCTACGAGCAGTACTTC. Translation: CASSFDRGGYEQYF.

V is TRBV5-1 and J is TRBJ2-1; 10 nucleotides line up with TRBD2. There are 15 residues in the CDR3. V lost 1 base and J lost 7; bases outside the gene matches: 5. Germline values: CDR1 SGHRS, CDR2 YFSETQ. This CDR3 is CASSLSTSGPNEQFF. CDR3 DNA: TGCGCCAGCAGCTTGTCGACTAGCGGGCCGAATGAGCAGTTCTTC.

This chain joins TRBV5-4 and TRBJ1-2; weak D call: TRBD1 (5 bases). The CDR3 is made up of 16 amino acids. Trimming cost V 4 bases and J 0 bases, with 16 bases left between them. The germline V gene has CDR1 SGHNT and CDR2 YYREEE (reference sequence). The CDR3, as DNA: TGTGCCAGCAGCCGCGGGGCGGGGTTTACTAACTATGGCTACACCTTC. Translated: CASSRGAGFTNYGYTF.